This T cell receptor (beta chain) was obtained from a study of cytomegalovirus exposure and HLA in healthy donors (dated by TCRdb to 2015 to 2018). Concerning the study at large: According to an earlier analysis of 550 to 750 of the donors, about 170 million T cells yielded 120 million or so unique TCR beta sequences and roughly 280 Gb of sequence data. About 310 gigabases of sequencing data and tens of millions of unique TCR sequences were included in an early release covering under 650 HLA-typed donors. The genetic ancestry cluster associated with self-reported Caucasian donors included around 76% of the approximately 430 genotyped donors. The study was designed to test whether signatures of past pathogen exposure could be identified by cataloging public T cell receptors. The T cell repertoires of 666 subjects were profiled by immunosequencing and related to cytomegalovirus serostatus. A separate validation cohort of approximately 120 different subjects was used in addition to the approximately 610-subject first cohort. To predict cytomegalovirus infection status, the study brought together high-throughput TCR immunosequencing, statistical association of individual TCRs with disease status, and machine learning. A later analysis re-analyzed previously published TCR beta repertoires from roughly 630 donors and added high-resolution HLA genotyping to study TCR occurrence patterns. In the later analysis, no new phenotypic data were used to find candidate immune exposures; instead, reliance was placed on TCR beta sequences and their occurrence across donors. An earlier analysis of fewer than 700 of the donors applied high-throughput TCR beta sequencing to assess whether each TCR beta V gene segment acted as functional or pseudogenic. Donor age, sex, ethnicity and CMV serostatus were compiled together with the repertoire data. Genome-wide SNP genotypes for about 65% of the roughly 670 donors were used in a later genetic analysis, which treated that subset as a discovery cohort. Every repertoire in the discovery cohort had been generated on one and the same sequencing platform. HLA typing covered class I and class II loci at four-digit resolution. The number of typed donors differed by locus: about 620-630 for A, B, C, DRB1 and DQB1; approximately 520 for DQA1; 606 for DPA1; and some 450 for DPB1. Because of strong linkage in the cohort, roughly five DR-DQ haplotypes were treated as single units for association and clustering. Among 398 genotyped donors of the cohort, an average of about 240,000 unique TCR beta nucleotide sequences were sequenced per donor, roughly 18% of them non-productive.

The method behind the library was the immunoSEQ multiplex PCR assay. The multiplex PCR relied on a mix of 60 forward primers for TCR Vbeta segments and 13 reverse primers for TCR Jbeta segments. Amplification of the CDR3 region of rearranged TCR beta genes was performed with a multiplex PCR assay on genomic DNA. The Illumina HiSeq System was used to sequence the amplified TCR beta libraries as 87-base-pair reads. The study's processing was this. A later analysis tallied 75 million to 85 million unique TCR beta chains across the 666 repertoires, and about 10 million of those chains were shared by two or more donors. A nearest-neighbor algorithm error-corrected the raw reads and collapsed the reads into unique sequences, merging closely related sequences to remove PCR and sequencing errors. To assign V, D and J gene segments, CDR3 sequences were aligned to IMGT reference sequences. For a sequence to be retained, a match of at least six nucleotides to both a V gene segment and a J gene segment was required. A rearrangement counted as productive if the CDR3 had no stop codons and remained in frame with V and J, and every other rearrangement counted as non-productive. CDR3 was defined by IMGT convention, running from the second conserved V-encoded cysteine to the conserved J-encoded phenylalanine. Sequences without an unambiguous match to a single V gene segment were excluded from the earlier analysis of about 600 of the donors. In an earlier analysis of a few hundred of the donors, a V segment was called functional when productive rearrangements were above 56.7%, and segregating when the standard deviation between donors exceeded 5%. A statistical classification framework was developed to diagnose cytomegalovirus status using the catalog of TCR beta chain sequences. In a later analysis, V and J genes were assigned by comparing TCR nucleotide sequences against IMGT/GENE-DB human TR gene sequences. In a later analysis, CDR3 sequences and most-parsimonious VDJ recombination scenarios were assigned using the TCRdist pipeline. In a later analysis, every TCR beta chain was defined by the combination of its CDR3 amino acid sequence and its V-gene family, and reads without a unique V-gene family were dropped. To address suspected cross-contamination and a sequencing artifact, a later analysis removed under 600 highly shared, low-generation-probability nucleotide sequences. In a later analysis, a clonal expansion index was calculated for each public chain from normalized within-repertoire ranks of inferred template counts. In a later analysis, generation probabilities were computed using a VDJ recombination model fitted to out-of-frame rearrangements, and the results were checked against IGoR. In a later analysis, hypergeometric tests were used to score TCR-TCR, TCR-HLA and TCR-CMV co-occurrence, with a repertoire-size bias correction applied to TCR pairs. To estimate false discovery rates, a later analysis permuted the HLA or CMV assignments 20 times. A later analysis grouped co-occurring TCRs with DBSCAN, adding TCRdist sequence similarity when clustering within HLA-allele-positive subsets. Repertoires with fewer than 30,000 or more than 120,000 public chains, plus five repertoires with anomalous nucleotide sharing, were excluded from co-occurrence clustering. In its TCRdb copy, this immuneACCESS table keeps in-frame sequences only and misses some clones. Where compared with another copy, unresolved V genes explain less than half of these, and the others have no known cause. V and J calls and clone size are those listed in that table; D and trimming were worked out from the DNA. The sample yields approximately 170,000 clones; 62% were counted once. Roughly 2.9% of the sample is held by the ten biggest clonotypes.

In the germline V gene, CDR1 corresponds to MDHEN and CDR2 to SYDVKM. The CDR3 starts with the cysteine, ends with the phenylalanine, and has 14 residues. The kept DNA is CDR3 alone, 42 bases in frame from the first base. At the junction V is shortened by 7 bases and J by 4 bases, with 17 bases in between. The full study reports these points: Most CMV-associated TCR beta chains appeared to be HLA-restricted in a later analysis, and the HLA associations seemed to be driven largely by CMV exposure. V-gene and J-gene trimming of TCR beta chains was associated with a missense DCLRE1C variant in a later genetic analysis, and the association was replicated in an independent cohort. Around 16 rarely observed V segments, including chromosome 9 orphons, were excluded from the earlier analysis of several hundred of the donors because counts were too low. According to the authors, the approach could potentially be generalized to other disease states and immunological phenotypes. Immune exposure information for the cohort was limited to CMV serostatus. Correlated functional status among segregating V segments might be attributable to linkage disequilibrium, but an unknown experimental factor could not be ruled out. Because HLA typing was missing for some donors at each locus, association tests included only the typed subset. In a later analysis, TCR association rates were found to vary across HLA loci, with the most associated TCRs seen for DRB1 alleles and the fewest for HLA-C alleles. In a later analysis, about 16,000 TCR beta sequences were associated with specific HLA alleles at a false discovery rate of 0.05. Strong co-occurrence of HLA alleles, especially DR and DQ, made assigning TCR associations to individual alleles difficult. A cluster of highly shared sequence variants was judged likely to be a technical artifact of the sequencing pipeline. In a later analysis, HLA-associated TCR beta chains were found to be more clonally expanded and to have lower generation probabilities than equally common non-associated chains. A total of fewer than 200 TCR beta chains were listed by the study as associated with cytomegalovirus. The cohort was sequenced for TCR beta chains only, and without alpha or paired-chain data the features that could be detected were limited. Several of the top co-occurrence clusters appeared to be linked to parvovirus B19, influenza, CMV and Epstein-Barr virus, according to a later analysis. In vitro tests confirmed that a few of the cytomegalovirus-associated TCR beta chains recognize cytomegalovirus antigens. An earlier analysis of several hundred of the donors showed that most TCR beta V segments appeared in productive rearrangements either about 87% or about 30% of the time, which broadly matched IMGT annotations. A further reported finding was that TCR beta sequences accurately predicted the HLA-A and HLA-B alleles for most subjects in the first cohort. Sequencing depth was assumed to be roughly uniform across donors in the presence/absence analyses, though that assumption may not hold. The 87-base-pair reads could not distinguish some IMGT-functional V segments, including TRBV6-2 and TRBV6-3, so those segments were excluded. Most TCR sequences were seen in very few donors, while some public TCRs were found in many individuals. The classifier was reported to diagnose cytomegalovirus status with high specificity and sensitivity in both the original and validation cohorts. In a later genetic analysis, fewer N-insertions in productive TCRs were reported among donors in an Asian-associated ancestry cluster than the approximately 710-donor mean.

Worth noting for this clone: This receptor's antigen is unknown. Within one base of it there is no much larger clone, and no base qualities were kept.

In total, roughly 670 healthy bone marrow donors made up the cohort. At the time of sampling, all cohort members were nominally healthy, though unrecorded immune exposures were likely present. The donor was CMV seronegative and belonged to the group of 380 or so seronegative cohort members. Each donor provided a peripheral blood sample, and peripheral blood mononuclear cells were used for TCR beta sequencing. The Qiagen DNeasy Blood Extraction Kit was used to extract genomic DNA from the blood cell samples. This clonotype was obtained from a man aged 35 to 55 in good health and CMV-seronegative. Rearrangement joined TRBV28 to TRBJ2-7; TRBD1 is a weak D gene call, 6 bases matching. Material: PBMCs. The nucleotides are TGTGCCAGCACCCCCAACCAGGGGAAGTACGAGCAGTACTTC. The encoded protein is CASTPNQGKYEQYF.